This T cell receptor beta chain comes out of a study of shared clonotypes between healthy human individuals. Study-wide background: For every donor, three CD4 naive, three CD4 memory, two CD8 naive and one CD8 memory plates were used. Study results and limitations: Lower generation probabilities were found for non-shared clonotypes than for those shared by all four donors. What naive subsets generally showed was a larger estimated richness than memory subsets showed.

The CDR3 loop spans 14 amino acids. Germline V lookup: CDR1 SGHNT, CDR2 YYREEE (reference sequence). Trimming shortened V by 3 bases and J by 4 bases, and 14 bases separated the two germline ends. Repertoires were generated with immunoSEQ multiplex PCR, while TCRdb's copy carries only in-frame clones and drops some. The repertoire holds over 1.5 million clones, with 95% to 99% as singletons. On this clone: What it recognizes is unknown.

The source of this sequence is a man aged 25-45 years in good health. Source material: naive CD4+ T cells sorted from blood. Subset reported: CD45RA+ positively selected. The chain carries TRBV5-4 and TRBJ2-7; D is uncertain. CDR3 sequence (DNA): TGTGCCAGCAGCTCCCGACCGCCTCCTTACGAGCAGTACTTC. It translates to CASSSRPPPYEQYF.